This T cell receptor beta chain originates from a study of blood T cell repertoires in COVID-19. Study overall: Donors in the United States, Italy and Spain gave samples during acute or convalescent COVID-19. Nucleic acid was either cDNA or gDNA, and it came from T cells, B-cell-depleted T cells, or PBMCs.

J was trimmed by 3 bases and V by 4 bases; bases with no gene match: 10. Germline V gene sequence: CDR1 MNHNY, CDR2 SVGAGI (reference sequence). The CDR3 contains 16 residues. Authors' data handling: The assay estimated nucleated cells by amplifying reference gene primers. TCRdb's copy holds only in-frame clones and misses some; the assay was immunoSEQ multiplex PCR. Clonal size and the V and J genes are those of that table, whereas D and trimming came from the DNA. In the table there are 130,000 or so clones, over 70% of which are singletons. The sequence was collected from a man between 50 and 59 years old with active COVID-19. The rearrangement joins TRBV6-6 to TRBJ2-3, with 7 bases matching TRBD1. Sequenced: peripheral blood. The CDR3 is CASSLHRGKGTDTQYF. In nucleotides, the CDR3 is TGTGCCAGCAGTTTACACAGGGGAAAGGGGACAGATACGCAGTATTTT.